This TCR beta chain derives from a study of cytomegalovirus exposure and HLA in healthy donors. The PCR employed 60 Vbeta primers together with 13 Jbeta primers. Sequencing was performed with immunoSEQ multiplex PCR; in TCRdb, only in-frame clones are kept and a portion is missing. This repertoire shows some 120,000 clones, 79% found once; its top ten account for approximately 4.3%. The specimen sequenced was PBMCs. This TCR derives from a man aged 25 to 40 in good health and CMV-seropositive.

CDR3 protein: CASSPRGPGNQETQYF. The CDR3 nucleotides are TGTGCCAGCAGCCCCCGAGGCCCCGGGAACCAAGAGACCCAGTACTTC. The chain recombines TRBV7-3 with TRBJ2-5, with D tentatively TRBD2 (5 bases). Trimming removed 5 bases from V and 0 bases from J, with 16 bases in between. Germline-derived CDR1 and CDR2 are SGHTA and FQGTGA. This CDR3 comprises 16 residues.